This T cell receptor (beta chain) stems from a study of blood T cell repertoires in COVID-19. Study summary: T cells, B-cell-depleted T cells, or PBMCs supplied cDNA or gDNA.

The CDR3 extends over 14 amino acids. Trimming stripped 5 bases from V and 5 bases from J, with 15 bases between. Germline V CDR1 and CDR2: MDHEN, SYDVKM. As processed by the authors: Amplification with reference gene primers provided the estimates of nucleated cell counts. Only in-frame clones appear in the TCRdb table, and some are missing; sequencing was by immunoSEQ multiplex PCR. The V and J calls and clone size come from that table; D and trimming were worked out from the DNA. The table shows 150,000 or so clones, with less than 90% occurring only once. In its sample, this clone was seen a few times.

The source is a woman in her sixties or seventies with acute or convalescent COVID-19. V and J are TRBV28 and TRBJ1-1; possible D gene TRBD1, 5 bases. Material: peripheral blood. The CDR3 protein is CASSGRRGRTEAFF. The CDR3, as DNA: TGTGCCAGCAGTGGGAGACGGGGGAGGACTGAAGCTTTCTTT. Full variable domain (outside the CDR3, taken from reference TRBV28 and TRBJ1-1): DVKVTQSSRYLVKRTGEKVFLECVQDMDHENMFWYRQDPGLGLRLIYFSYDVKMKEKGDIPEGYSVSREKKERFSLILESASTNQTSMYLCASSGRRGRTEAFFGQGTRLTVV.